Here is one T cell receptor beta chain with its context. The antigen is not known. The sort gate was single viable CD3+CD4+CD8-CD45RO+ cells for memory CD4+ T cells. Serum IgG to CMV pp150, pp28, p38 and p52 defined serostatus. Some clones are missing from TCRdb's copy, which holds only in-frame ones; the method was immunoSEQ multiplex PCR. Of around 50,000 clones in the sample, about 81% were seen once. The entry originates in a study of memory CD4+ T cells and cytomegalovirus serostatus. In the study overall: Healthy Belgian adult donors included 9 or 10 CMV-positive and 24 CMV-negative people.

Study-wide results and limits: 67 of 164 known CMV-associated TCRbeta sequences appeared in CD4+ memory.

This receptor was obtained from an adult in good health and CMV-seronegative. Sequenced material: memory CD4+ T cells from blood.

The CDR3, as DNA: TGTGCCAGTACGAGCTTCGGGACAGCCTATGGCTACACCTTC. Translation gives CASTSFGTAYGYTF. The chain is built from TRBV19 and TRBJ1-2; TRBD1 aligns across 7 bases. The CDR3 has 14 amino acids. Germline CDR1 reads LNHDA; CDR2 reads SQIVND (reference sequence). V was clipped by 7 bases and J by 4 bases; unmatched bases: 9.